Each of the 13 T cell receptor beta chains below was sequenced from the same sample in a study of T cells in Graves' hyperthyroidism and ophthalmopathy. Template material for amplifying TCR beta CDR3 regions consisted of RNA transcripts. HTBI primers were employed in a first-round RT-PCR of the TCR CDR3. TCRdb used MiXCR to reprocess the multiplex PCR reads, holding one entry per CDR3 protein. Seen here are 300,000 to 450,000 distinct CDR3 sequences, approximately 13% observed once, and the top ten hold around 21%. Sequencing was done on a sample of blood. The receptor source for this set is a man aged 25 to 45 with Graves' hyperthyroidism that later progressed to Graves' ophthalmopathy.

Details on this clonotype: One end of the junction varies from germline; a read error may be responsible. This rearrangement joins TRBV7-3 to TRBJ1-5, with D uncertain. The CDR3 runs to 17 residues. Germline V gene sequence: CDR1 SGHTA, CDR2 FQGTGA. The CDR3 nucleotides read TGTGCCAGCAGCTTAAAATTTCCATTAGGGTGCAACCAGCCCCAGCATTTT. Translated, it gives CASSLKFPLGCNQPQHF.

V is TRBV5-4 and J is TRBJ2-7; no firm D call. V lost 4 bases and J lost 6, with 14 bases in between. Looked up from germline, CDR1 is SGHNT and CDR2 is YYREEE (reference sequence). The CDR3 contains 13 residues. The CDR3 is CASSTDGKVEQYF. CDR3 in DNA: TGTGCCAGCAGCACGGACGGCAAGGTCGAGCAGTACTTC.

This clonotype has at least ten counts. This chain links TRBV28 with TRBJ1-5, with 7 bases lining up with TRBD1. Trimming took 7 bases from V and 9 from J; bases not matched to a gene: 6. The CDR3 runs to 12 residues. Looked up from germline, CDR1 is MDHEN and CDR2 is SYDVKM. The chain's CDR3 is CASTGQLGPQHF. CDR3 nucleotide sequence: TGTGCCAGCACGGGACAGCTGGGGCCCCAGCATTTT.

This clonotype was counted many times. This sequence joins TRBV20-1 and TRBJ2-5, with 13 bases aligning to TRBD2. The V segment lost 3 bases and the J segment 5 bases; nucleotides outside the gene matches: 6. The germline gives CDR1 DFQATT, CDR2 SNEGSKA (reference sequence). This CDR3 contains 15 residues. The CDR3, as DNA: TGCAGTGCTAGGAGACTAGCGGGGGGCGAGGAGACCCAGTACTTC. It encodes CSARRLAGGEETQYF.

This clonotype came up many times. The chain is built from TRBV20-1 and TRBJ2-5; a weak D match, TRBD1 (5 bases). The CDR3 contains 13 residues. V was clipped by 0 bases and J by 3 bases, with 8 bases between them. CDR1 and CDR2 from the germline V gene are DFQATT and SNEGSKA (reference sequence). The CDR3 loop reads CSAREGRKETQYF. Written as DNA, the CDR3 is TGCAGTGCTAGAGAGGGGCGAAAAGAGACCCAGTACTTC.

This chain joins TRBV7-9 and TRBJ1-6; D is ambiguous. Germline loops: CDR1 SEHNR, CDR2 FQNEAQ (reference sequence). The CDR3 sequence is 14 residues long. Between the trimmed V and J ends, which lost 8 bases and 7 bases, there was a span of 15 bases. The CDR3 region is CASRGEAKNSPLHF. As DNA, the CDR3 is TGTGCCAGCCGGGGAGAAGCTAAGAATTCACCCCTCCACTTT.

This clonotype was counted many times. V is TRBV12-5 and J is TRBJ2-1; the match to TRBD1 covers 8 bases. The CDR3 extends over 13 amino acids. Germline trimming cut 6 bases from V and 8 bases from J; bases unmatched to any gene: 6. Germline V gene data show CDR1 as LGHNT and CDR2 as FRNRAP. CDR3 sequence (DNA): TGTGCTAGTGGACCCGCAGGGGGCGATGAGCAGTTCTTC. Its translation is CASGPAGGDEQFF.

This clonotype was detected many times. In DNA form, the CDR3 reads TGCGCCAGCAGTCGGACAGGGAGAGCTTTCTTT. It translates to CASSRTGRAFF. The V gene is TRBV4-1, the J gene TRBJ1-1, with 8 bases fitting TRBD1. Germline V gene lookup returns CDR1 MGHRA and CDR2 YSYEKL. CDR3 length: 11 amino acids. The junction had 4 bases not matched to a gene; V was cut back by 6 bases and J by 10 bases.

This clonotype was counted at least ten times. The V and J genes are TRBV18 and TRBJ2-5, with 8 nucleotides matching TRBD1. V lost 0 bases, J lost 5 bases, and 8 bases stayed unmatched. The CDR3 is 16 amino acids. CDR1 and CDR2 (germline): KGHSH, LQKENI. Here the CDR3 DNA reads TGTGCCAGCTCACCACCCAGACCCGACAGGGGTGAGACCCAGTACTTC. Translated: CASSPPRPDRGETQYF. Together with reference TRBV18 and TRBJ2-5, the CDR3 gives the full variable domain: NAGVMQNPRHLVRRRGQEARLRCSPMKGHSHVYWYRQLPEEGLKFMVYLQKENIIDESGMPKERFSAEFPKEGPSILRIQQVVRGDSAAYFCASSPPRPDRGETQYFGPGTRLLVL.

This clonotype occurred many times. V and J are TRBV24-1 and TRBJ1-1; the D gene is possibly TRBD1 (6 bases). Germline assignment: CDR1 KGHDR and CDR2 SFDVKD. This CDR3 has 15 residues. The V gene lost 4 bases and the J gene lost 3 bases, with 14 bases spanning the gap. CDR3 sequence: CATSDRRGAYTEAFF. The CDR3, as DNA: TGTGCCACCAGTGACCGCAGGGGAGCGTACACTGAAGCTTTCTTT.

At least ten counts were recorded for this clonotype. The genes are TRBV6-1 and TRBJ1-1, with a tentative D call TRBD1 (6 bases). V shed 6 bases and J shed 3 bases, with 20 bases lying between them. The CDR3 covers 16 residues. The germline CDR1 and CDR2 sequences are MNHNS and SASEGT. The CDR3 coding sequence is TGTGCCAGCAGCTCCGCCCTACAGGGAGGGGACACTGAAGCTTTCTTT. The encoded protein is CASSSALQGGDTEAFF.

This clonotype has just a few counts. The chain joins TRBV7-8 to TRBJ1-2; 8 nucleotides match TRBD1. This CDR3 has 14 amino acids. Per the germline V gene, CDR1 is SGHVS and CDR2 is FQNEAQ. J lost 8 bases, V lost 1 base, and 6 bases had no gene match. CDR3 sequence reads: CASSLVQGARGYTF. For the CDR3, the DNA is TGTGCCAGCAGCTTAGTGCAGGGGGCCCGGGGCTACACCTTC. Filled out from reference TRBV7-8 and TRBJ1-2, the complete variable domain reads GAGVSQSPRYKVAKRGQDVALRCDPISGHVSLFWYQQALGQGPEFLTYFQNEAQLDKSGLPSDRFFAERPEGSVSTLKIQRTQQEDSAVYLCASSLVQGARGYTFGSGTRLTVV.

This chain's CDR3 is CASSILGLQRGHEQFF. CDR3 DNA sequence: TGTGCCAGCAGCATCTTAGGACTCCAGCGGGGGCATGAGCAGTTCTTC. The genes are TRBV5-6 and TRBJ2-1; 8 bases map to TRBD2. The germline V gene has CDR1 SGHDT and CDR2 YYEEEE. Germline trimming cut 4 bases from V and 8 bases from J; bases unmatched to any gene: 14. CDR3 size: 16 residues.